This is a list of T cell receptor beta chains from one sample in a study of Siglec-9 on CD8 T cells in melanoma. This table comes from immunoSEQ multiplex PCR, and its TCRdb copy is limited to in-frame clones, with some not included. The data contain over 30,000 clones, about 80% of them seen just once; the ten biggest clones take up about 1.7%. The sequenced sample consisted of Siglec-9- CD8+ T cells sorted from blood. The receptors come from a human donor in good health. The CDR3 runs from the conserved cysteine through the conserved F or W.

j_gene: TRBJ2-7; v_gene: TRBV19; CDR3aa: CASSIDLSTSGRYEQYF
j_gene: TRBJ2-1; v_gene: TRBV9; CDR3aa: CASSVVRGRKFF
j_gene: TRBJ1-3; v_gene: TRBV6-8; CDR3aa: CASSFWGQSAKISGNTIYF
j_gene: TRBJ1-2; v_gene: TRBV18; CDR3aa: CASSPQGRRPYGYTF
j_gene: TRBJ2-1; v_gene: TRBV6-1; CDR3aa: CASSARGGGIYNEQFF
j_gene: TRBJ1-5; v_gene: TRBV9; CDR3aa: CASSVGVGWQPQHF
j_gene: TRBJ1-1; v_gene: TRBV15; CDR3aa: CATSGDRGFSEAFF
j_gene: TRBJ2-7; v_gene: TRBV27; CDR3aa: CASSFGGLYEQYF
j_gene: TRBJ2-3; v_gene: TRBV5-6; CDR3aa: CASSSLGGTQYF
j_gene: TRBJ1-4; v_gene: TRBV9; CDR3aa: CASSPGAGWSEKLFF
j_gene: TRBJ1-1; v_gene: TRBV6-5; CDR3aa: CASTWGGGTEAFF
j_gene: TRBJ1-1; v_gene: TRBV28; CDR3aa: CASSFPRLTGNTEAFF
j_gene: TRBJ2-5; v_gene: TRBV19; CDR3aa: CASSPPGLVQETQYF
j_gene: TRBJ2-7; v_gene: TRBV7-9; CDR3aa: CASSYEARVQYEQYF
j_gene: TRBJ2-1; v_gene: TRBV6-4; CDR3aa: CASSPGSSYNEQFF
j_gene: TRBJ2-3; v_gene: TRBV19; CDR3aa: CASSTPAGGTDTQYF
j_gene: TRBJ1-4; v_gene: TRBV7-9; CDR3aa: CASRNGAGEAKLFF
j_gene: TRBJ2-7; v_gene: TRBV5-1; CDR3aa: CASSLAGQGYEQYF
j_gene: TRBJ2-5; v_gene: TRBV7-7; CDR3aa: CASSFLKGETQYF
j_gene: TRBJ2-1; v_gene: TRBV11-2; CDR3aa: CASSFGRGVHNEQFF
j_gene: TRBJ1-1; v_gene: TRBV4-1; CDR3aa: CASSQEGYMNTEAFF
j_gene: TRBJ2-1; v_gene: TRBV7-6; CDR3aa: CASSLSPGQGGNEQFF
j_gene: TRBJ1-2; v_gene: TRBV7-9; CDR3aa: CASSLVDRLYYGYTF
j_gene: TRBJ2-1; v_gene: TRBV5-1; CDR3aa: CASSLARTSGRDEQFF
j_gene: TRBJ1-1; v_gene: TRBV6-1; CDR3aa: CASSDRVATEAFF
j_gene: TRBJ2-3; v_gene: TRBV7-3; CDR3aa: CASSSSGRTTDTQYF
j_gene: TRBJ2-7; v_gene: TRBV6-1; CDR3aa: CASTGDGYSYEQYF
j_gene: TRBJ1-1; v_gene: TRBV29-1; CDR3aa: CSVGAYTEAFF
j_gene: TRBJ1-1; v_gene: TRBV7-9; CDR3aa: CASSFSTVNTEAFF
j_gene: TRBJ2-1; v_gene: TRBV29-1; CDR3aa: CSVERGLHNEQFF
j_gene: TRBJ1-2; v_gene: TRBV4-1; CDR3aa: CASSQVREGLGRGYTF
j_gene: TRBJ2-3; v_gene: TRBV28; CDR3aa: CASSGREGGFGSSTDTQYF
j_gene: TRBJ2-7; v_gene: TRBV11-3; CDR3aa: CASSTRDTTYEQYF
j_gene: TRBJ2-7; v_gene: TRBV5-4; CDR3aa: CASGTGFYEQYF
j_gene: TRBJ2-5; v_gene: TRBV9; CDR3aa: CASSEGTASAETQYF
j_gene: TRBJ2-3; v_gene: TRBV11-3; CDR3aa: CASSSWGQDTDTQYF
j_gene: TRBJ2-1; v_gene: TRBV27; CDR3aa: CASSSRTSQEQFF
j_gene: TRBJ1-5; v_gene: TRBV2; CDR3aa: CASSPQTDSSNQPQHF
j_gene: TRBJ1-5; v_gene: TRBV7-9; CDR3aa: CASSSTKQPQHF
j_gene: TRBJ2-2; v_gene: TRBV6-4; CDR3aa: CASSDGGANTGELFF
j_gene: TRBJ2-5; v_gene: TRBV2; CDR3aa: CASSVLLAGGNIQETQYF
j_gene: TRBJ2-1; v_gene: TRBV2; CDR3aa: CAIAGDRDYNEQFF
j_gene: TRBJ2-7; v_gene: TRBV10-2; CDR3aa: CASFGPPTYEQYF
j_gene: TRBJ1-1; v_gene: TRBV9; CDR3aa: CASSLGPENTEAFF
j_gene: TRBJ1-5; v_gene: TRBV28; CDR3aa: CASSVGHQPQHF
j_gene: TRBJ2-5; v_gene: TRBV7-9; CDR3aa: CASSLLTRGETQYF
j_gene: TRBJ1-1; v_gene: TRBV4-2; CDR3aa: CASSQPGQGNTEAFF
j_gene: TRBJ2-3; v_gene: TRBV4-1; CDR3aa: CASSPRMVGGPTDTQYF
j_gene: TRBJ2-2; v_gene: TRBV11-2; CDR3aa: CASSSHRPGKLFF
j_gene: TRBJ2-7; v_gene: TRBV27; CDR3aa: CASSWTGGEHEQYF
j_gene: TRBJ1-5; v_gene: TRBV27; CDR3aa: CASSTVGSNQPQHF
j_gene: TRBJ2-1; v_gene: TRBV28; CDR3aa: CASSLIEGYSDNEQFF
j_gene: TRBJ1-2; v_gene: TRBV6-5; CDR3aa: CASRAVGPLYGYTF